Here is one TCR beta chain with its context. This specimen belongs to a study of blood T cell repertoires in COVID-19. In the study overall: Acute and convalescent COVID-19 samples came from the United States, Italy and Spain.

Per the original data handling: Estimation of nucleated cell counts relied on the amplification of reference gene primers. Repertoires were generated with immunoSEQ multiplex PCR, while TCRdb's copy carries only in-frame clones and drops some. The DNA gave D and trimming, while V, J and clone size come from that table. The sample contains fewer than 150,000 clones, around 77% of which appear only once. The junction had 5 bases not matched to a gene; V was cut back by 3 bases and J by 2 bases. The CDR3 totals 15 residues. Germline V gene sequence: CDR1 SGHTA, CDR2 FQGNSA. The V and J genes are TRBV7-2 and TRBJ2-7; TRBD2 agrees at 9 bases. The sequence was obtained from a human donor in a cohort sampled during active COVID-19. The source material was peripheral blood. CDR3 sequence: CASSLGAGGPYEQYF. For the CDR3, the DNA is TGTGCCAGCAGCTTGGGAGCGGGGGGCCCCTACGAGCAGTACTTC.